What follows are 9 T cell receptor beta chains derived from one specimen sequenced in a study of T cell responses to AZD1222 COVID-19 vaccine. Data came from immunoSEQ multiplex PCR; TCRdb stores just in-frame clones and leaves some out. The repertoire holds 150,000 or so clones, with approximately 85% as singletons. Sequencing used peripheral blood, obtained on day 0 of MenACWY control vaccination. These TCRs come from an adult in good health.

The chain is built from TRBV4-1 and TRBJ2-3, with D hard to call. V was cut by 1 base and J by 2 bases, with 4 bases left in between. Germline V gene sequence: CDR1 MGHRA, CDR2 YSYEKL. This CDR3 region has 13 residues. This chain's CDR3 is CASSQVHTDTQYF. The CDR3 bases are TGCGCCAGCAGCCAAGTCCACACAGATACGCAGTATTTT.

The CDR3 sequence: CASTRGLPNTEAFF. The DNA for the CDR3 is TGTGCCAGCACACGTGGACTCCCGAACACTGAAGCTTTCTTT. The chain recombines TRBV2 with TRBJ1-1; D remains ambiguous. The germline V and J ends were trimmed by 7 bases and 1 base, with 13 bases remaining between them. Germline CDR1 reads SNHLY; CDR2 reads FYNNEI. The CDR3 consists of 14 residues.

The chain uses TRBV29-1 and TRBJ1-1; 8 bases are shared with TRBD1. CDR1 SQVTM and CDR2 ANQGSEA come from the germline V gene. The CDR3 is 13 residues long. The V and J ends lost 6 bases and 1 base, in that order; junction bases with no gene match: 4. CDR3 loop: CSVRTGGNTEAFF. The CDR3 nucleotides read TGCAGCGTGAGAACAGGGGGGAACACTGAAGCTTTCTTT.

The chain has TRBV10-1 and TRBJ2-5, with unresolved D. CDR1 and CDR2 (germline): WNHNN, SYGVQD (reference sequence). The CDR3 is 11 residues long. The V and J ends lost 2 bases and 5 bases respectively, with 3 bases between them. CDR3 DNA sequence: TGCGCCAGCAGTGAGGGCGAGACCCAGTACTTC. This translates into CASSEGETQYF.

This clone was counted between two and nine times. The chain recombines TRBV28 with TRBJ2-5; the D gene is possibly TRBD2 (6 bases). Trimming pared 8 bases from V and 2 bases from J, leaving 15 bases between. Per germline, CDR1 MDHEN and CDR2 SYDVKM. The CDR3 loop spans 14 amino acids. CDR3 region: CASGRGTLQETQYF. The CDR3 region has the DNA TGTGCCAGCGGTCGAGGGACTCTTCAAGAGACCCAGTACTTC.

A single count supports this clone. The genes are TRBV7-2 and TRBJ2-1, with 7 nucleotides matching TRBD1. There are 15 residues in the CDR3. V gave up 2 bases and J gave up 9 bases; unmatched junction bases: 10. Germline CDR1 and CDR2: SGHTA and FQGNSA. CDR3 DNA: TGTGCCAGCAGCTTAACGGGCGACAGGGTCGGTGAGCAGTTCTTC. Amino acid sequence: CASSLTGDRVGEQFF. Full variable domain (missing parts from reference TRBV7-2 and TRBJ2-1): GAGVSQSPSNKVTEKGKDVELRCDPISGHTALYWYRQSLGQGLEFLIYFQGNSAPDKSGLPSDRFSAERTGGSVSTLTIQRTQQEDSAVYLCASSLTGDRVGEQFFGPGTRLTVL.

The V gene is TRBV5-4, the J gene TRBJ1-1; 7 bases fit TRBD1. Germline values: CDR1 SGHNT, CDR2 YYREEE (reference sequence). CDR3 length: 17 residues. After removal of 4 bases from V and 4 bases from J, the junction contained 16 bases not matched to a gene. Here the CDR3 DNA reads TGTGCCAGCAGCGCGGCGGACAGGATCGGCGGGAGCACTGAAGCTTTCTTT. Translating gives CASSAADRIGGSTEAFF.

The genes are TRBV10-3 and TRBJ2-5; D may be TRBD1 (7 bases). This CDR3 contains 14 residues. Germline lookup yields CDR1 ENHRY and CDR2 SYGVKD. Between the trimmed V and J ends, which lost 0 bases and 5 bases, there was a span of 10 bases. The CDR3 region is CAISESPGGETQYF. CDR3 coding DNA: TGTGCCATCAGTGAGTCACCAGGGGGGGAGACCCAGTACTTC.

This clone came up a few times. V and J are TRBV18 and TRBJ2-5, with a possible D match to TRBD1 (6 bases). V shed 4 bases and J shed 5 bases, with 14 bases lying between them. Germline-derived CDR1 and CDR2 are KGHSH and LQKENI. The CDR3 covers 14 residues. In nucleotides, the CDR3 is TGTGCCAGCTCACAGAGAACAGGGCAGGAGACCCAGTACTTC. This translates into CASSQRTGQETQYF.